This is a list of T cell receptor beta chains from one sample in a study of blood T cell repertoires in COVID-19. Assay: immunoSEQ multiplex PCR; the TCRdb copy retains only in-frame clones and omits some. In the table there are over 100,000 clones, around 83% of which are singletons. Sequencing used peripheral blood. These receptor sequences come from an elderly woman with active or convalescent COVID-19. The CDR3 runs from the conserved cysteine through the conserved F or W. The D gene is left open where the match is weak. Where a row states a size, it is once, few, many or the class of an expanded clone; other rows omit it.

d_call	v_call	clone_size	j_call	cdr3_nt	cdr3_aa
.	TRBV2	.	TRBJ2-1	TGTGCCAGCTACAGGAATGAGCAGTTCTTC	CASYRNEQFF
TRBD1	TRBV28	.	TRBJ1-2	TGTGCCAGCAGTTGGTTAGGGGGCGCCGGCTATGGCTACACCTTC	CASSWLGGAGYGYTF
.	TRBV29-1	.	TRBJ2-7	TGCAGCGTTGAAAGGGACACCTACGAGCAGTACTTC	CSVERDTYEQYF
.	TRBV7-2	.	TRBJ1-5	TGTGCCAGCAGCCAGGACACGCGCAATCAGCCCCAGCATTTT	CASSQDTRNQPQHF
.	TRBV5-1	.	TRBJ2-3	TGCGCCAGCAGCCCCGGACAGAGCACAGATACGCAGTATTTT	CASSPGQSTDTQYF
.	TRBV12-5	.	TRBJ2-5	TGTGCTAGTGGTTTGGCCCTTACAGGGAACCAAGAGACCCAGTACTTC	CASGLALTGNQETQYF
TRBD1	TRBV19	.	TRBJ1-5	TGTGCCAGTAGTAATACGCGGGACAGGCGGAATCAGCCCCAGCATTTT	CASSNTRDRRNQPQHF
.	TRBV23-1	.	TRBJ1-2	TGCGCCAGCAGTCAAAAGCTGCGGGCCTATGGCTACACCTTC	CASSQKLRAYGYTF
TRBD1	TRBV7-3	.	TRBJ2-6	TGTGCCAGCAGCGCGGACAGGAGCTCTGGGGCCAACGTCCTGACTTTC	CASSADRSSGANVLTF
TRBD2	TRBV7-2	few	TRBJ2-1	TGTGCCAGCAGCTTAGGAGTCATAGCGGGGGGGTACGTTTTCTATGAGCAGTTCTTC	CASSLGVIAGGYVFYEQFF
TRBD1	TRBV3-1/TRBV3-2	.	TRBJ1-1	TGTGCCAGCAGCCAAGGGGACAGATTGAACACTGAAGCTTTCTTT	CASSQGDRLNTEAFF
TRBD1	TRBV5-5	.	TRBJ1-2	TGTGCCAGCAGAACCGGGACAGGAGATGGCTACACCTTC	CASRTGTGDGYTF
TRBD2	TRBV18	.	TRBJ2-3	TGTGCCAGCTCACCACGCCCGGGGGGAAGCACAGATACGCAGTATTTT	CASSPRPGGSTDTQYF
.	TRBV6-2/TRBV6-3	medium-sized	TRBJ1-5	TGTGCCAGCAGTTATCCGGGAAAACAGCATTTT	CASSYPGKQHF
TRBD1	TRBV6-5	.	TRBJ1-2	TGTGCCAGCAACCCGGGACAGGCGATCAACTATGGCTACACCTTC	CASNPGQAINYGYTF
TRBD1	TRBV27	.	TRBJ1-3	TGTGCCAGCAGTTTCTCCGGACAGGGAGGAGGAAACACCATATATTTT	CASSFSGQGGGNTIYF
.	TRBV9	.	TRBJ1-1	TGTGCCAGCAGCACAGGCCCCGATCCAGGGTACACTGAAGCTTTCTTT	CASSTGPDPGYTEAFF
TRBD2	TRBV5-1	.	TRBJ2-1	TGCGCCAGCAGCTTATTAGGACTAGGGGATCTCCATGAGCAGTTCTTC	CASSLLGLGDLHEQFF
.	TRBV18	.	TRBJ2-6	TGTGCCAGCTCACCAAGGGGAGGCTCTGGGGCCAACGTCCTGACTTTC	CASSPRGGSGANVLTF
.	TRBV28	.	TRBJ1-2	TGTGCCAGCAGTTCAGCAGGCTATGGCTACACCTTC	CASSSAGYGYTF
.	TRBV5-4	.	TRBJ2-4	TGTGCCAGCAGCTTGGGCAGGTCGGCCATTCAGTACTTC	CASSLGRSAIQYF
.	TRBV28	.	TRBJ1-1	TGTGCCAGCAAAACAGGGTCAGGAGCCCCTGAAGCTTTCTTT	CASKTGSGAPEAFF
.	TRBV27	.	TRBJ1-1	TGTGCCAGCAGTTTATGGGGGCAGCACACTGAAGCTTTCTTT	CASSLWGQHTEAFF
TRBD1	TRBV18	.	TRBJ1-1	TGTGCCAGCTCCCCTCGGACAGGGATGGACACTGAAGCTTTCTTT	CASSPRTGMDTEAFF
TRBD1	TRBV28	few	TRBJ1-2	TGTGCCAGCAGCAGAGCCGGGACAGGGTTCGGCTACACCTTC	CASSRAGTGFGYTF
.	TRBV19	.	TRBJ1-5	TGTGCCAGTAGAGGATTGGACAGTAATCAGCCCCAGCATTTT	CASRGLDSNQPQHF
TRBD1	TRBV6-6	.	TRBJ1-4	TGTGCCAGCATTCATACAGGGGGCGGCGAAAAACTGTTTTTT	CASIHTGGGEKLFF
TRBD1	TRBV27	.	TRBJ1-2	TGTGCCAGCAGTTTATCGGGACAGGGCCGGTATGGCTACACCTTC	CASSLSGQGRYGYTF
TRBD1	TRBV15	.	TRBJ1-4	TGTGCCACCAGCAAGTTCCAGGGGGCTGGCGAAAAACTGTTTTTT	CATSKFQGAGEKLFF
TRBD1	TRBV5-5	.	TRBJ1-5	TGTGCCAGCAGCTCAACTAAAAACCGGGACAGGGAGAATCAGCCCCAGCATTTT	CASSSTKNRDRENQPQHF
.	TRBV28	.	TRBJ1-1	TGTGCCAGCAGCAGGTCGGGACAATCCCCTGAAGCTTTCTTT	CASSRSGQSPEAFF
TRBD1	TRBV19	once	TRBJ1-2	TGTGCCAGTAGTATAGGAAACAGGGGATCGTATGGCTACACCTTC	CASSIGNRGSYGYTF
.	TRBV19	.	TRBJ1-6	TGTGCCAGTAGTGTCAGGACGGGAAATTCACCCCTCCACTTT	CASSVRTGNSPLHF
TRBD2	TRBV7-9	.	TRBJ2-7	TGTGCCAGCAGCTCCCTCGGGGGGGGCCCCAACGAGCAGTACTTC	CASSSLGGGPNEQYF
TRBD2	TRBV2	.	TRBJ2-1	TGTGCCAGCAGGACTAGCGGGGGGCGGTATGAGCAGTTCTTC	CASRTSGGRYEQFF
.	TRBV19	once	TRBJ1-5	TGTGCCAGTAGTATAGGTCCAGGCCACAATCAGCCCCAGCATTTT	CASSIGPGHNQPQHF
.	TRBV9	.	TRBJ1-5	TGTGCCAGCAGCGCCGGACAGAGGAATCAGCCCCAGCATTTT	CASSAGQRNQPQHF
TRBD2	TRBV5-4	.	TRBJ2-6	TGTGCCAGCAGCATGAGACTAGCGGGACCCTCTGGGGCCAACGTCCTGACTTTC	CASSMRLAGPSGANVLTF
TRBD1	TRBV27	.	TRBJ1-2	TGTGCCAGCAGATTGAATCCGGGACAGCCCTATGGCTACACCTTC	CASRLNPGQPYGYTF
.	TRBV28	few	TRBJ1-2	TGTGCCAGCAGCACTAACTCTCGGGCCCCCCGACAGGGCTACACCTTC	CASSTNSRAPRQGYTF
.	TRBV9	.	TRBJ1-1	TGTGCCAGCAGCGTAGCCGGGGGGCTAGGTGAAGCTTTCTTT	CASSVAGGLGEAFF
TRBD1	TRBV5-1	few	TRBJ2-7	TGCGCCAGCAGCTCCCGACAGGGAGTGGGCTCCTACGAGCAGTACTTC	CASSSRQGVGSYEQYF
TRBD1	TRBV7-9	.	TRBJ2-7	TGTGCCAGCAGCTTAGGGACAGGGGTGTCGTACGAGCAGTACTTC	CASSLGTGVSYEQYF